This T cell receptor (beta chain) was found in a study of cytomegalovirus exposure and HLA in healthy donors. Germline CDR1 is KGHSH and CDR2 is LQKENI. V lost 3 bases and J lost 2, with 11 bases in between. The CDR3 is 15 amino acids. The PCR ran on 60 Vbeta and 13 Jbeta primers. Sequenced by immunoSEQ multiplex PCR; TCRdb stores in-frame clones only, minus some. The sample contains 95,000 to 150,000 clones, 65% to 80% of which appear only once. The V and J genes are TRBV18 and TRBJ1-5; the D gene is possibly TRBD1 (6 bases). The sequence derives from a human donor in good health. Sequencing was done on a sample of PBMCs. Here the CDR3 DNA reads TGTGCCAGCTCACCCTACAGGGAAGGCAATCAGCCCCAGCATTTT. Its translation: CASSPYREGNQPQHF.